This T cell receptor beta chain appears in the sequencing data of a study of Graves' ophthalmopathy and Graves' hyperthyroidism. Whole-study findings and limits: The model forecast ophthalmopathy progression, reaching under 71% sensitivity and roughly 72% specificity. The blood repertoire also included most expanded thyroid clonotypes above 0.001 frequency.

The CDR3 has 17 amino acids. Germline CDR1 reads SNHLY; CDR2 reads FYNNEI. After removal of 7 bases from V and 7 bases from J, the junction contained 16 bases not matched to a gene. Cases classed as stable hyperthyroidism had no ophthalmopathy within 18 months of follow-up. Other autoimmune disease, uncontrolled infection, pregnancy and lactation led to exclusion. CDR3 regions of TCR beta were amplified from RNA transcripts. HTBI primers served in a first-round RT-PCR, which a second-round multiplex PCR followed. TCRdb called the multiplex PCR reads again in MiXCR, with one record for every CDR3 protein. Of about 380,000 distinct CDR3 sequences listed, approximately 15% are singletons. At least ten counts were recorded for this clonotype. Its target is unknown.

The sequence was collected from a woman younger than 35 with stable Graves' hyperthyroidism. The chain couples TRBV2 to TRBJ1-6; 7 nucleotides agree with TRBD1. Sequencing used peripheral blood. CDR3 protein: CASKVGVGQGENSPLHF. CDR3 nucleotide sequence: TGTGCCAGCAAGGTTGGTGTAGGCCAGGGGGAGAATTCACCCCTCCACTTT.